This is a list of T cell receptor beta chains from one sample in a study of CD8+ T cells in alopecia areata. Clones were read by immunoSEQ multiplex PCR, and TCRdb kept only the in-frame ones, dropping some. The table shows 200,000 to 250,000 clones, with 66% occurring only once. The specimen comprised CD4+ T cells sorted from blood, sampled at approximately week 44, from a patient treated with tofacitinib. These TCRs come from a human donor with alopecia areata. CDR3s include the opening cysteine and the closing phenylalanine or tryptophan. The order of the fields is CDR3 protein, V gene.

CDR3 protein: CASSIMLLNTEAFF
V gene: TRBV19

CDR3 protein: CASSLDRNTDTQYF
V gene: TRBV5-1

CDR3 protein: CASSPPGGNYGYTF
V gene: TRBV18

CDR3 protein: CASGQIGTSKRNEQFF
V gene: TRBV2

CDR3 protein: CAWSIPGQGRTEAFF
V gene: TRBV30

CDR3 protein: CASGSGQETQYF
V gene: TRBV7-8

CDR3 protein: CASSPPGQEVGYGYTF
V gene: TRBV7-2

CDR3 protein: CASRGLALQEQFF
V gene: TRBV10-2

CDR3 protein: CASSQARQGAGRAFF
V gene: TRBV4-3

CDR3 protein: CASSLVADPQETQYF
V gene: TRBV5-1

CDR3 protein: CASSQDAQLNTDTQYF
V gene: TRBV4-1

CDR3 protein: CASSKTGTGGINYGYTF
V gene: TRBV28

CDR3 protein: CASSLVGTGVRSGANVLTF
V gene: TRBV7-8

CDR3 protein: CSATIETQYF
V gene: TRBV20-1